These 31 T cell receptor beta chains originate from one sample sequenced in a study of T cells after posttransplantation cyclophosphamide. The protocol was immunoSEQ multiplex PCR, while the TCRdb copy is restricted to in-frame clones and leaves out a portion. The repertoire holds 19,000 or so clones, with 80% to 90% as singletons. Sampled 1 year posttransplant, controls received myeloablative marrow transplants, methotrexate and a calcineurin inhibitor. The material sequenced was PBMCs, taken 362 days after allogeneic stem cell transplant with calcineurin inhibitor and methotrexate. The receptors stem from a female patient between 30 and 45 years old who received an allogeneic stem cell transplant from an unrelated donor, was CMV-positive, and had acute and chronic GVHD. The graft donor may be the source of some T cells.

CDR3 sequence: CASSLPRTGSSNQPQHF. CDR3 DNA sequence: TGTGCCAGCAGTTTACCTCGGACAGGGTCAAGCAATCAGCCCCAGCATTTT. The chain links TRBV28 to TRBJ1-5, with 8 bases fitting TRBD1. The CDR3 consists of 17 residues. With V trimmed by 2 bases and J by 1 base, 7 bases remained unmatched. Germline V lookup: CDR1 MDHEN, CDR2 SYDVKM.

V and J are TRBV28 and TRBJ2-1; tentative D call: TRBD2 (6 bases). This CDR3 is built from 12 residues. Germline loops: CDR1 MDHEN, CDR2 SYDVKM. V lost 4 bases and J 9 bases, leaving 10 bases between the germline ends. The CDR3 DNA reads TGTGCCAGCAGTTGGGACGGGGGTGAGCAGTTCTTC. Encoded protein: CASSWDGGEQFF.

The gene calls are TRBV5-1 and TRBJ2-1; tentatively, D is TRBD1 (6 bases). V dropped 2 bases and J dropped 5 bases, with 11 bases sitting between them. The CDR3 is 14 residues long. Germline V CDR1 and CDR2: SGHRS, YFSETQ. The CDR3 is CASSLQGSDNEQFF. CDR3 in DNA: TGCGCCAGCAGCTTACAGGGTAGCGACAATGAGCAGTTCTTC.

The chain couples TRBV28 to TRBJ2-6; no clear D. V lost 6 bases to trimming and J lost 4 bases, with 10 bases between them. This CDR3 has 14 residues. Germline lookup yields CDR1 MDHEN and CDR2 SYDVKM. The CDR3: CASSPQYGANVLTF. The CDR3 DNA follows: TGTGCCAGCAGCCCACAGTACGGGGCCAACGTCCTGACTTTC.

The chain employs TRBV7-2 and TRBJ2-6; 8 bases line up with TRBD1. V dropped 8 bases and J dropped 4; count of bases not matched to a gene: 7. Germline loops: CDR1 SGHTA, CDR2 FQGNSA. The CDR3 length is 15 residues. For the CDR3, the DNA is TGTGCCAGCGGCAGGGGGCTTGGAGGGGCCAACGTCCTGACTTTC. The encoded protein is CASGRGLGGANVLTF.

V and J are TRBV2 and TRBJ1-1; 7 bases map to TRBD1. Germline loops: CDR1 SNHLY, CDR2 FYNNEI. The CDR3 runs to 12 residues. V shed 7 bases and J 11 bases; nucleotides not matched to a gene: 10. The CDR3 loop reads CASKTDPGGAFF. In nucleotides, the CDR3 is TGTGCCAGCAAGACAGACCCAGGGGGGGCTTTCTTT.

V gene TRBV7-2 combines with J gene TRBJ2-7, with D perhaps matching TRBD2 (7 bases). The CDR3 spans 16 residues. The germline V and J ends were trimmed by 4 bases and 3 bases, with 19 bases remaining between them. From germline, CDR1 is SGHTA and CDR2 FQGNSA. CDR3 sequence: CASSSNRGAELYEQYF. For the CDR3, the DNA is TGTGCCAGCAGCTCCAATCGGGGGGCCGAACTCTACGAGCAGTACTTC.

The chain recombines TRBV5-1 with TRBJ2-1, with 15 bases matching TRBD2. The V gene's germline CDR1 is SGHRS and CDR2 YFSETQ. There are 16 residues in the CDR3. V lost 4 bases and J lost 9; bases outside the gene matches: 8. CDR3 region: CASSHAGLAGGSEQFF. The CDR3 bases are TGCGCCAGCAGCCACGCGGGACTAGCGGGAGGAAGTGAGCAGTTCTTC. Complete variable domain (other parts from reference TRBV5-1 and TRBJ2-1): KAGVTQTPRYLIKTRGQQVTLSCSPISGHRSVSWYQQTPGQGLQFLFEYFSETQRNKGNFPGRFSGRQFSNSRSEMNVSTLELGDSALYLCASSHAGLAGGSEQFFGPGTRLTVL.

The chain uses TRBV19 and TRBJ2-2; 7 nucleotides agree with TRBD1. The CDR3 is made up of 13 amino acids. Trimming took 9 bases from V and 6 from J; bases not matched to a gene: 7. Germline V gene data show CDR1 as LNHDA and CDR2 as SQIVND (reference sequence). CDR3 DNA: TGTGCCAGCACACAGGGGCGTCCCGGGGAGCTGTTTTTT. It codes for CASTQGRPGELFF.

V gene TRBV4-1 combines with J gene TRBJ2-5; no clear D. Germline V gene data show CDR1 as MGHRA and CDR2 as YSYEKL. The CDR3 sequence is 12 residues long. Between the trimmed V and J ends, which lost 1 base and 4 bases, there was a span of 4 bases. The CDR3 protein is CASSQVRETQYF. The CDR3 DNA is TGCGCCAGCAGCCAAGTGCGAGAGACCCAGTACTTC.

The chain is built from TRBV6-5 and TRBJ1-2; D is undetermined. CDR1 is MNHEY, CDR2 SVGAGI, per germline. This CDR3 has 14 residues. Trimming cost V 6 bases and J 8 bases, with 19 bases left between them. The CDR3 region has the DNA TGTGCCAGCAGCCGACAACAGATCGTCAGGGGCTACACCTTC. This translates into CASSRQQIVRGYTF.

The chain joins TRBV5-6 to TRBJ1-1; D gene uncertain. Per germline, CDR1 SGHDT and CDR2 YYEEEE. Trimming took off 5 bases at V and 7 bases at J, with 15 bases between the two ends. This CDR3 region has 13 residues. CDR3 amino acids: CASRRPGVSEAFF. The CDR3, as DNA: TGTGCCAGCAGACGTCCCGGGGTCAGTGAAGCTTTCTTT.

V gene TRBV20-1 combines with J gene TRBJ1-2; D unresolved. Between the trimmed V and J ends, which lost 1 base and 8 bases, there was a span of 8 bases. CDR1 is DFQATT and CDR2 is SNEGSKA in the germline V gene (reference sequence). The CDR3 contains 11 residues. CDR3 loop: CSARVLGGYTF. The CDR3 DNA reads as TGCAGTGCTAGAGTTCTTGGCGGCTACACCTTC.

The chain couples TRBV9 to TRBJ2-5, with 14 bases fitting TRBD2. The germline V gene encodes CDR1 SGDLS and CDR2 YYNGEE. The V and J ends lost 3 bases and 1 base, in that order; junction bases with no gene match: 8. The CDR3 is 18 residues long. The CDR3 DNA sequence: TGTGCCAGCAGCGAACGACTAGCGGGAGGGGCAGTCCAAGAGACCCAGTACTTC. Protein: CASSERLAGGAVQETQYF.

The chain couples TRBV14 to TRBJ2-7, with D perhaps matching TRBD1 (5 bases). CDR3 length: 13 residues. The V gene's germline CDR1 is SGHDN and CDR2 FVKESK. V dropped 2 bases and J dropped 3 bases, with 8 bases sitting between them. Here the CDR3 reads CASSQWGHYEQYF. The CDR3 nucleotides are TGTGCCAGCAGCCAATGGGGCCACTACGAGCAGTACTTC.

This chain uses TRBV11-2 with TRBJ2-3; tentative D call: TRBD2 (6 bases). Trimming left V 4 bases short and J 0 bases short, with 14 bases between. This CDR3 region has 16 residues. Looked up from germline, CDR1 is SGHAT and CDR2 is FQNNGV. The CDR3 region is CASSWGDQPSTDTQYF. The CDR3 DNA follows: TGTGCCAGCAGCTGGGGGGACCAGCCCAGCACAGATACGCAGTATTTT.

The rearrangement links TRBV30 to TRBJ1-2; D remains ambiguous. The CDR3 runs 15 residues. The V gene's germline CDR1 is GTSNPN and CDR2 SVGIG (reference sequence). Trimming stripped 4 bases from V and 2 bases from J, with 17 bases between. The CDR3: CAWIFRVGLNYGYTF. CDR3 in DNA: TGTGCCTGGATTTTTCGGGTCGGCTTAAACTATGGCTACACCTTC.

This chain links TRBV4-1 with TRBJ2-5; weak D call: TRBD2 (5 bases). The CDR3 runs 14 residues. V was cut by 4 bases and J by 4 bases, with 13 bases left in between. Germline V gives CDR1 MGHRA, CDR2 YSYEKL. CDR3 loop: CASSRPQGRETQYF. In nucleotides, the CDR3 is TGCGCCAGCAGCCGACCCCAAGGGAGAGAGACCCAGTACTTC.

V and J are TRBV5-4 and TRBJ2-7; possibly TRBD1 for D (6 bases). This CDR3 is 15 amino acids long. V lost 0 bases and J 3 bases, leaving 13 bases between the germline ends. Per the germline V gene, CDR1 is SGHNT and CDR2 is YYREEE (reference sequence). CDR3 DNA sequence: TGTGCCAGCAGCTTGGGCCCGGACAGTCTCTACGAGCAGTACTTC. This translates into CASSLGPDSLYEQYF. Full variable domain (rest looked up from reference TRBV5-4 and TRBJ2-7): ETGVTQSPTHLIKTRGQQVTLRCSSQSGHNTVSWYQQALGQGPQFIFQYYREEENGRGNFPPRFSGLQFPNYSSELNVNALELDDSALYLCASSLGPDSLYEQYFGPGTRLTVT.

This clone is a singleton in its sample. The rearrangement uses TRBV11-1 and TRBJ2-3, with D perhaps matching TRBD2 (5 bases). This CDR3 region has 16 residues. V gave up 3 bases and J gave up 1 base, with 14 bases separating them. Germline CDR1 and CDR2: SGHAT and FQDESV (reference sequence). The CDR3 sequence is CASSFSQDSRTDTQYF. For the CDR3, the DNA is TGTGCCAGCAGCTTTAGTCAGGACTCACGCACAGATACGCAGTATTTT. Variable domain in full (rest from reference TRBV11-1 and TRBJ2-3): EAEVAQSPRYKITEKSQAVAFWCDPISGHATLYWYRQILGQGPELLVQFQDESVVDDSQLPKDRFSAERLKGVDSTLKIQPAELGDSAMYLCASSFSQDSRTDTQYFGPGTRLTVL.

V usage is TRBV28 and J usage is TRBJ2-7; the match to TRBD2 covers 9 bases. This CDR3 spans 13 amino acids. Trimming cost V 2 bases and J 7 bases; bases outside gene matches: 3. Germline V gene sequence: CDR1 MDHEN, CDR2 SYDVKM. CDR3 in amino acids: CASSLSLAGEQYF. CDR3 nucleotides: TGTGCCAGCAGTTTAAGTCTAGCGGGGGAGCAGTACTTC. The complete variable domain, with remaining parts taken from reference TRBV28 and TRBJ2-7, reads DVKVTQSSRYLVKRTGEKVFLECVQDMDHENMFWYRQDPGLGLRLIYFSYDVKMKEKGDIPEGYSVSREKKERFSLILESASTNQTSMYLCASSLSLAGEQYFGPGTRLTVT.

The V and J genes are TRBV6-6 and TRBJ2-5; no definite D call. The CDR3 sequence is 11 residues long. Germline loops: CDR1 MNHNY, CDR2 SVGAGI (reference sequence). Trimming took off 4 bases at V and 3 bases at J, with 3 bases between the two ends. DNA of the CDR3: TGTGCCAGCAGTTCCAAAGAGACCCAGTACTTC. Translated, it gives CASSSKETQYF.

This clone appeared a single time. The chain's CDR3 is CASSSGLSRDEQFF. The CDR3, as DNA: TGTGCCAGCAGCTCGGGACTTAGTCGGGATGAGCAGTTCTTC. The chain employs TRBV7-3 and TRBJ2-1; D might be TRBD2 (6 bases). Trimming left V 4 bases short and J 8 bases short, with 15 bases between. Looked up from germline, CDR1 is SGHTA and CDR2 is FQGTGA. The CDR3 covers 14 residues. The entire variable domain, with the rest obtained from reference TRBV7-3 and TRBJ2-1, is as follows: GAGVSQTPSNKVTEKGKYVELRCDPISGHTALYWYRQSLGQGPEFLIYFQGTGAADDSGLPNDRFFAVRPEGSVSTLKIQRTERGDSAVYLCASSSGLSRDEQFFGPGTRLTVL.

This sequence joins TRBV13 and TRBJ1-5, with D uncertain. Germline loops: CDR1 PRHDT, CDR2 FYEKMQ (reference sequence). The V end was cut by 2 bases, the J end by 4 bases, with 3 bases between. This CDR3 spans 12 amino acids. Written as DNA, the CDR3 is TGTGCCAGCAGCTTATATAATCAGCCCCAGCATTTT. Its protein product is CASSLYNQPQHF.

The chain joins TRBV6-1 to TRBJ2-5; the D is unclear. The J call is in doubt because the DNA end fits TRBJ2-7 better. The CDR3 totals 16 residues. The germline V gene encodes CDR1 MNHNS and CDR2 SASEGT. The CDR3 reads CASSETEPEWAYEQYF. CDR3 coding DNA: TGTGCCAGCAGTGAGACCGAACCAGAGTGGGCCTACGAGCAGTACTTC.

V and J are TRBV5-1 and TRBJ1-1; 10 nucleotides align to TRBD1. J lost 4 bases, V lost 7 bases, and 4 bases had no gene match. The CDR3 is 13 amino acids. Germline lookup yields CDR1 SGHRS and CDR2 YFSETQ. The CDR3 DNA follows: TGCGCCAGCCTTTGGGACAGGGGCACTGAAGCTTTCTTT. It yields the protein CASLWDRGTEAFF.

This chain joins TRBV5-6 and TRBJ2-7; TRBD2 might be the D (5 bases). Germline-derived CDR1 and CDR2 are SGHDT and YYEEEE. The CDR3 spans 12 residues. Deletions cut 3 bases from V and 2 bases from J, with 6 bases between. DNA for the CDR3: TGTGCCAGCAGCTGGGGAGCCTACGAGCAGTACTTC. It is translated as CASSWGAYEQYF.

The V call is TRBV30, the J call TRBJ1-6; a possible D gene is TRBD1 (5 bases). This CDR3 has 14 amino acids. In germline, CDR1 is GTSNPN, CDR2 SVGIG (reference sequence). Trimming cost V 5 bases and J 13 bases, with 21 bases left between them. CDR3 amino acids: CAWDSSGGYRPLHF. The CDR3 nucleotides read TGTGCCTGGGACAGCTCCGGAGGGTACCGGCCCCTCCACTTT.

The V gene is TRBV30, the J gene TRBJ2-1, with 11 bases lining up with TRBD2. CDR3 length: 15 residues. Germline V gene data show CDR1 as GTSNPN and CDR2 as SVGIG (reference sequence). J lost 12 bases, V lost 3 bases, and 13 bases had no gene match. As DNA, the CDR3 is TGTGCCTGGAGCAGGGGACTAGCGGAGACAATGATGCAGTTCTTC. This sequence encodes CAWSRGLAETMMQFF.

The chain recombines TRBV18 with TRBJ1-1; D unresolved. V dropped 6 bases and J dropped 0 bases, with 14 bases sitting between them. The CDR3 sequence is 15 residues long. Germline V CDR1 and CDR2: KGHSH, LQKENI. CDR3 region: CASSLGGTMNTEAFF. The CDR3 DNA reads as TGTGCCAGCTCCCTCGGCGGAACCATGAACACTGAAGCTTTCTTT.

The V and J genes are TRBV11-3 and TRBJ2-2, with 8 nucleotides matching TRBD1. The J segment lost 7 bases and the V segment lost 5 bases, leaving 6 bases of the junction unmatched. Germline CDR1 and CDR2: SGHNT and YENEEA. The CDR3 has 14 amino acids. The CDR3 loop reads CASSQQGVGGELFF. The CDR3 bases are TGTGCCAGCAGCCAACAGGGGGTCGGCGGGGAGCTGTTTTTT.